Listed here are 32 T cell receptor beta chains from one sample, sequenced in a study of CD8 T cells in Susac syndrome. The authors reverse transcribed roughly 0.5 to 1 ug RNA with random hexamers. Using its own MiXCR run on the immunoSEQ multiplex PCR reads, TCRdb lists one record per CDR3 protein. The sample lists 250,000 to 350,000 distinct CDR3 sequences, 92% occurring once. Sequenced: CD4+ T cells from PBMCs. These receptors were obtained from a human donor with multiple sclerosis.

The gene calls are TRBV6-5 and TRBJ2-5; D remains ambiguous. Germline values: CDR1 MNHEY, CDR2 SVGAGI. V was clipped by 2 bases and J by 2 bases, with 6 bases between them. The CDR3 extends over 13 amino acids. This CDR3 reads CASSYTVQETQYF. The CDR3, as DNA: TGTGCCAGCAGTTACACAGTGCAAGAGACCCAGTACTTC.

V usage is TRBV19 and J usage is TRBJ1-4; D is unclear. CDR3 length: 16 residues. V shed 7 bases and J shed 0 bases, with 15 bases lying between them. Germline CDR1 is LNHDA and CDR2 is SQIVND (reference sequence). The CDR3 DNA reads TGTGCCAGTACCCCAGGAAGGGCTGCAACTAATGAAAAACTGTTTTTT. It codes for CASTPGRAATNEKLFF.

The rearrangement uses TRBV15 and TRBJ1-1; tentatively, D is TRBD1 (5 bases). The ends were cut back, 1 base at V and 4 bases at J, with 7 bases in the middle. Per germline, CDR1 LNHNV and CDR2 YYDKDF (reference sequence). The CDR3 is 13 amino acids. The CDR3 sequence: CATSRGQGTEAFF. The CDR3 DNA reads TGTGCCACCAGCAGAGGCCAGGGCACTGAAGCTTTCTTT.

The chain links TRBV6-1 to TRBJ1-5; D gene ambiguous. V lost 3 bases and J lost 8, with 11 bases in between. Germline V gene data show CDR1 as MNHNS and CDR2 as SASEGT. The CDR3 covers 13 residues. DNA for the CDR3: TGTGCCAGCAGTGATAAGCGGGTGGAGCCCCAGCATTTT. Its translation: CASSDKRVEPQHF.

CDR3 protein: CASSAGGGENEQFF. CDR3 bases: TGCGCCAGCAGCGCGGGAGGGGGGGAGAATGAGCAGTTCTTC. This rearrangement joins TRBV5-1 to TRBJ2-1, with 9 bases that match TRBD2. Germline assignment: CDR1 SGHRS and CDR2 YFSETQ. CDR3 length: 14 amino acids. V gave up 4 bases and J gave up 7 bases; unmatched junction bases: 6.

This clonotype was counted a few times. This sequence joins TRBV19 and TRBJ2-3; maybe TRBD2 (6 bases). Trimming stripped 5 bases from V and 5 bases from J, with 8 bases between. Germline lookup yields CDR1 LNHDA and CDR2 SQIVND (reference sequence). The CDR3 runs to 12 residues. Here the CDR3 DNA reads TGTGCCAGTAGTTTGGGAGGAGATACGCAGTATTTT. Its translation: CASSLGGDTQYF.

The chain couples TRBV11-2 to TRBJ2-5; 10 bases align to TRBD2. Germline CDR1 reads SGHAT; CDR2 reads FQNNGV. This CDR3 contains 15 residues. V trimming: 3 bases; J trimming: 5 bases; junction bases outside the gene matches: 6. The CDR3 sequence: CASSLKQTSGETQYF. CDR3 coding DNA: TGTGCCAGCAGCTTGAAGCAGACTAGCGGGGAGACCCAGTACTTC.

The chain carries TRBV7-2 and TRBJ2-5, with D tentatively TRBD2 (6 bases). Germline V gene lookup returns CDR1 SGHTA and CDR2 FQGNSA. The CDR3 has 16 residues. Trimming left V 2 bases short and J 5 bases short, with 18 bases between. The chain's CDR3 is CASSLWGGMGLETQYF. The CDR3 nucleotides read TGTGCCAGCAGCTTATGGGGCGGGATGGGGCTTGAGACCCAGTACTTC.

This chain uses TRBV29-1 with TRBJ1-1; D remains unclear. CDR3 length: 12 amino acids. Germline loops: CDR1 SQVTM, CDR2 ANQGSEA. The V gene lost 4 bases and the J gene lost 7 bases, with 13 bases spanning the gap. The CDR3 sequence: CSVVPDRDEAFF. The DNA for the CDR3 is TGCAGCGTTGTTCCGGACCGGGATGAAGCTTTCTTT.

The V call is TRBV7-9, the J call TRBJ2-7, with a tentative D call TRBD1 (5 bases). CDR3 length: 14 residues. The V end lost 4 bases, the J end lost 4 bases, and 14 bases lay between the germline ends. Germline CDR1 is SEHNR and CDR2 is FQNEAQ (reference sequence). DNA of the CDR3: TGTGCCAGCAGCTCGGACACGGAGAGGTACGAGCAGTACTTC. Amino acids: CASSSDTERYEQYF.

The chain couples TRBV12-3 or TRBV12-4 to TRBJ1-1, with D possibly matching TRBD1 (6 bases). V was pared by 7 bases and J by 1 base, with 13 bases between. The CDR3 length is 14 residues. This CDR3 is CASTLTGANTEAFF. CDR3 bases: TGTGCCAGCACCTTGACAGGTGCGAACACTGAAGCTTTCTTT.

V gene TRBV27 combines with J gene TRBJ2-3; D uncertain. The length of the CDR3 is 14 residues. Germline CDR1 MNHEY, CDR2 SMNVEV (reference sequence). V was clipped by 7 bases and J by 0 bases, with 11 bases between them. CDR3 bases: TGTGCCAGCACTAGGACCTCTAGCACAGATACGCAGTATTTT. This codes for CASTRTSSTDTQYF.

CDR3 bases: TGTGCCAGCAGTGACGATAAGTTGGCGCAGGAGTGGAACTATGGCTACACCTTC. Translation: CASSDDKLAQEWNYGYTF. V gene TRBV6-4 combines with J gene TRBJ1-2; unclear D gene. Germline V gene data show CDR1 as MRHNA and CDR2 as SNTAGT. Trimming took off 2 bases at V and 2 bases at J, with 21 bases between the two ends. CDR3 length equals 18 residues.

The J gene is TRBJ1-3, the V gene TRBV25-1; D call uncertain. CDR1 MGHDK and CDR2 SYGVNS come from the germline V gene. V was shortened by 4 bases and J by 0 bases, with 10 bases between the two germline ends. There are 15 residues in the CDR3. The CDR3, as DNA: TGTGCCAGCAGTGCTAGACCGAGCTCTGGAAACACCATATATTTT. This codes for CASSARPSSGNTIYF.

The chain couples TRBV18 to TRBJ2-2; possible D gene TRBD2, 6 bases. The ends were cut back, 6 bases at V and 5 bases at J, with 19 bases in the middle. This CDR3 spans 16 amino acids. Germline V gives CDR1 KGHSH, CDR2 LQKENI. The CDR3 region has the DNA TGTGCCAGCTCCCCGCCGGGACTGAGGGCAACCGGGGAGCTGTTTTTT. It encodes CASSPPGLRATGELFF.

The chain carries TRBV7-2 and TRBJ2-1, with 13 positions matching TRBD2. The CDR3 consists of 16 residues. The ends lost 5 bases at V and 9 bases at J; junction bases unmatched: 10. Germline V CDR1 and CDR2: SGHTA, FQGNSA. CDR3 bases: TGTGCCAGCAGCGTCGGCACTAGCGGGGGGGCCGTTGAGCAGTTCTTC. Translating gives CASSVGTSGGAVEQFF.

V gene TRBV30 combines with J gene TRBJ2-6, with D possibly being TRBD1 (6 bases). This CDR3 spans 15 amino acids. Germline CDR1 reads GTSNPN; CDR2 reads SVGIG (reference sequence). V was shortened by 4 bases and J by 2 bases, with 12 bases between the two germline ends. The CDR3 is CAWKLSGAGANVLTF. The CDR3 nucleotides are TGTGCCTGGAAGCTCTCAGGGGCTGGGGCCAACGTCCTGACTTTC.

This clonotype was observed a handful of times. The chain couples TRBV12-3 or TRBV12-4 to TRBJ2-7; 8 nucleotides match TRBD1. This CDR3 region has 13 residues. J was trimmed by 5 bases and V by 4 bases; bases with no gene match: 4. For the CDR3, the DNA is TGTGCCAGCAGTTCCCAGGGGGCCCACGAGCAGTACTTC. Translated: CASSSQGAHEQYF.

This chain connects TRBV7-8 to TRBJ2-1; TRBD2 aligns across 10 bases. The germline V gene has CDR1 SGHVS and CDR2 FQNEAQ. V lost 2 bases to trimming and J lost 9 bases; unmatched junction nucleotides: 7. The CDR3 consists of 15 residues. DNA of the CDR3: TGTGCCAGCAGCTTACAGCGGGGGGGCCTGGTTGAGCAGTTCTTC. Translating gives CASSLQRGGLVEQFF. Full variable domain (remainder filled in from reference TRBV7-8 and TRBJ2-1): GAGVSQSPRYKVAKRGQDVALRCDPISGHVSLFWYQQALGQGPEFLTYFQNEAQLDKSGLPSDRFFAERPEGSVSTLKIQRTQQEDSAVYLCASSLQRGGLVEQFFGPGTRLTVL.

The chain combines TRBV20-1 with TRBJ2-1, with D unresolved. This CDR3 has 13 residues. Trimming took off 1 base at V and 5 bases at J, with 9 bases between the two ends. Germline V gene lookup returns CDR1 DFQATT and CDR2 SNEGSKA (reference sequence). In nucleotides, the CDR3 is TGCAGTGCTAGAGGAGTCTGGAACAATGAGCAGTTCTTC. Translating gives CSARGVWNNEQFF.

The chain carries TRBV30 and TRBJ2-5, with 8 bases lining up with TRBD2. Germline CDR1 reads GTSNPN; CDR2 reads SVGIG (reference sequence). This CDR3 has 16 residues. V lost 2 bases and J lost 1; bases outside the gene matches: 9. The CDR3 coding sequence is TGTGCCTGGAGTATAGGATCGGGAGGGGGCCAAGAGACCCAGTACTTC. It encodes CAWSIGSGGGQETQYF.

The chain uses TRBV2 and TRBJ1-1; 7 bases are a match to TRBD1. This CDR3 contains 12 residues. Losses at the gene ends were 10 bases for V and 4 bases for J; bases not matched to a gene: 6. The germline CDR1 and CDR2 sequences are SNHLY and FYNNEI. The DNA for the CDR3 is TGTGCCACCCGGGACAGTCCCACTGAAGCTTTCTTT. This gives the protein CATRDSPTEAFF.

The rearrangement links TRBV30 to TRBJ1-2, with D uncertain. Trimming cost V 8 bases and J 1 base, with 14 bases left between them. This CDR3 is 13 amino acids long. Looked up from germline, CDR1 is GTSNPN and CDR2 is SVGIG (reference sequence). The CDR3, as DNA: TGTGCCCGGCGAACAGCCCTTAACTATGGCTACACCTTC. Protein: CARRTALNYGYTF. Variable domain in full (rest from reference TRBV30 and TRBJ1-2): SQTIHQWPATLVQPVGSPLSLECTVEGTSNPNLYWYRQAAGRGLQLLFYSVGIGQISSEVPQNLSASRPQDRQFILSSKKLLLSDSGFYLCARRTALNYGYTFGSGTRLTVV.

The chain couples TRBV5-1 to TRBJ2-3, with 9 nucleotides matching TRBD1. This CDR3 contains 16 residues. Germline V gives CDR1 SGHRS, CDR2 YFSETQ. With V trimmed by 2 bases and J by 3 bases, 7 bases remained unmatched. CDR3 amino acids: CASSLQGAATTDTQYF. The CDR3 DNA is TGCGCCAGCAGCTTACAGGGGGCGGCCACGACAGATACGCAGTATTTT.

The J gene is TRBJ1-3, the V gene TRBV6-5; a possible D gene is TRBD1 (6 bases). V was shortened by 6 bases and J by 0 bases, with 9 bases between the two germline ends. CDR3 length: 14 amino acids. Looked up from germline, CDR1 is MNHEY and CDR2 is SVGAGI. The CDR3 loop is CASSQGFSGNTIYF. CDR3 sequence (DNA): TGTGCCAGCAGCCAGGGGTTCTCTGGAAACACCATATATTTT.

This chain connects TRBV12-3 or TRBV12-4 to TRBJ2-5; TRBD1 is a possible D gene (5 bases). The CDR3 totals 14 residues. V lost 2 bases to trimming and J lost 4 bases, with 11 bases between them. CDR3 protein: CASSLSRVGETQYF. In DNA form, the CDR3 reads TGTGCCAGCAGTTTAAGCAGGGTAGGAGAGACCCAGTACTTC.

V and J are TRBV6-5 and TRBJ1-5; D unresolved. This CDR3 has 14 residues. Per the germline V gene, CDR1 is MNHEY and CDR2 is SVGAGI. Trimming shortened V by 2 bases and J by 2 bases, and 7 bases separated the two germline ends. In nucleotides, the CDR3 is TGTGCCAGCAGTTACGGGTTCGGCAATCAGCCCCAGCATTTT. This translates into CASSYGFGNQPQHF.

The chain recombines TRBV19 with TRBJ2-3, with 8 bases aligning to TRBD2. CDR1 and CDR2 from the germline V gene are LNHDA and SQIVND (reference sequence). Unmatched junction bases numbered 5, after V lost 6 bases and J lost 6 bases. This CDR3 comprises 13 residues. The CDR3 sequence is CASRGLDRDTQYF. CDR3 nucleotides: TGTGCCAGTAGGGGACTAGATCGGGATACGCAGTATTTT.

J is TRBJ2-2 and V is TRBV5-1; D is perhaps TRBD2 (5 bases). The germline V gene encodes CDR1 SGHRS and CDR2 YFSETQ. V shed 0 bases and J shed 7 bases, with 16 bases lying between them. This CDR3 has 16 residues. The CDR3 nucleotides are TGCGCCAGCAGCTTGGGACCGGGATCCTCAATCGGGGAGCTGTTTTTT. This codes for CASSLGPGSSIGELFF. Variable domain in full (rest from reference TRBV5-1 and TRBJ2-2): KAGVTQTPRYLIKTRGQQVTLSCSPISGHRSVSWYQQTPGQGLQFLFEYFSETQRNKGNFPGRFSGRQFSNSRSEMNVSTLELGDSALYLCASSLGPGSSIGELFFGEGSRLTVL.

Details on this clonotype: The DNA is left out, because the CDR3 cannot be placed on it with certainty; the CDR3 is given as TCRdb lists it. CDR3 protein: CASSSGVGSDTQYF. The chain couples TRBV2 to TRBJ2-3; whether TRBD2, the table's D call, matches the DNA was not checked. The CDR3 numbers 14 amino acids, ends counted. Germline V gene lookup returns CDR1 SNHLY and CDR2 FYNNEI.

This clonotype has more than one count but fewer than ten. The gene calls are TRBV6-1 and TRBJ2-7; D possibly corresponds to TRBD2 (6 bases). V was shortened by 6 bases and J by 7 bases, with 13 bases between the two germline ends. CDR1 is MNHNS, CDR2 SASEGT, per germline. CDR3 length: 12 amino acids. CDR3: CASSLLAREQYF. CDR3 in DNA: TGTGCCAGCAGCCTCCTAGCGCGAGAGCAGTACTTC.

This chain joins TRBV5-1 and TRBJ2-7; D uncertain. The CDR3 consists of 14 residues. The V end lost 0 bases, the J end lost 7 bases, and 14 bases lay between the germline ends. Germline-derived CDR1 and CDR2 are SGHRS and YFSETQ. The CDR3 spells CASSLGGPSGEQYF. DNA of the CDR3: TGCGCCAGCAGCTTGGGTGGACCGAGTGGGGAGCAGTACTTC.